The 3 T cell receptor beta chains below were found in one sample sequenced in a study of blood T cell repertoires in COVID-19. This table comes from immunoSEQ multiplex PCR, and its TCRdb copy is limited to in-frame clones, with some not included. The table has some 300,000 clones, 90% seen once. The sample consisted of peripheral blood. The receptors stem from a woman in her forties with COVID-19, enrolled during active disease.

The rearrangement links TRBV5-1 to TRBJ2-2, with 16 positions matching TRBD2. V was clipped by 4 bases and J by 4 bases; unmatched bases: 7. This CDR3 has 18 residues. CDR1 is SGHRS and CDR2 is YFSETQ in the germline V gene. CDR3 loop: CASSAGLAGGSGTGELFF. For the CDR3, the DNA is TGCGCCAGCAGCGCGGGACTAGCGGGAGGGTCGGGCACCGGGGAGCTGTTTTTT.

This clone was detected only once. The chain recombines TRBV15 with TRBJ1-1; maybe TRBD1 (5 bases). CDR1 and CDR2 (germline): LNHNV, YYDKDF (reference sequence). The CDR3 contains 15 residues. V lost 5 bases, J lost 0 bases, and 13 bases lay in between. The CDR3 spells CATSRVQGMNTEAFF. The DNA of the CDR3 is TGTGCCACCAGCCGTGTCCAGGGCATGAACACTGAAGCTTTCTTT. The variable domain in full, completed from reference TRBV15 and TRBJ1-1, reads DAMVIQNPRYQVTQFGKPVTLSCSQTLNHNVMYWYQQKSSQAPKLLFHYYDKDFNNEADTPDNFQSRRPNTSFCFLDIRSPGLGDTAMYLCATSRVQGMNTEAFFGQGTRLTVV.

This chain joins TRBV4-2 and TRBJ1-1; 8 bases are shared with TRBD1. CDR3 size: 18 residues. The trim removed 1 base at V and 1 base at J, leaving 11 bases unmatched. CDR1 and CDR2 (germline): LGHNA, YNFKEQ. The CDR3 bases are TGTGCCAGCAGCCAAGCCCTAGGACAGGGAGGGACGAACACTGAAGCTTTCTTT. Its translation: CASSQALGQGGTNTEAFF.